Listed below are T cell receptor beta chains from one sample, sequenced in a study of control samples from healthy donors and cancer patients. Sequencing used immunoSEQ multiplex PCR; TCRdb keeps in-frame clones, though not all of them. There are about 130,000 clones in the sample; roughly 86% occur only once, and around 6.9% lies in the top ten. Specimen: PBMCs. The receptors originated from a man aged 45 to 65 with head and neck cancer. Each CDR3 is given with its conserved first and last residue. The D gene is left open where the match is weak. Clone size is stated in some rows and not others, as once, few, many or a class when expanded.

>-|TRBJ2-7|TRBV19|TRBD2
CASGAGRSYEQYF
TGTGCCAGTGGAGCGGGGCGCTCCTACGAGCAGTACTTC
>-|TRBJ2-7|TRBV30|-
CAWSGVSGLSSYEQYF
TGTGCCTGGAGTGGGGTCAGTGGACTTAGCTCCTACGAGCAGTACTTC
>-|TRBJ2-2|TRBV11-2|TRBD2
CASSLASASGTGELFF
TGTGCCAGCAGCTTAGCGTCGGCTAGCGGGACCGGGGAGCTGTTTTTT
>few|TRBJ2-3|TRBV24-1|-
CATSDLLLGGRDTQYF
TGTGCCACCAGTGATTTATTACTAGGAGGGAGGGATACGCAGTATTTT
>-|TRBJ2-7|TRBV6-5|TRBD2
CASRDGLAGVYEQYF
TGTGCCAGCAGAGACGGACTAGCGGGAGTATACGAGCAGTACTTC
>-|TRBJ2-3|TRBV13|-
CASSLDQRSTDTQYF
TGTGCCAGCAGCTTAGACCAGCGGAGCACAGATACGCAGTATTTT
>few|TRBJ1-5|TRBV10-3|-
CAISPLLDPVGQPQHF
TGTGCCATCAGTCCCTTACTCGACCCGGTCGGTCAGCCCCAGCATTTT
>-|TRBJ2-7|TRBV28|-
CASSVGTPSYEQYF
TGTGCCAGCAGTGTCGGGACACCTTCCTACGAGCAGTACTTC
>once|TRBJ1-1|TRBV5-4|-
CASSFGWGDTEAFF
TGTGCCAGCAGCTTCGGCTGGGGAGACACTGAAGCTTTCTTT
>-|TRBJ1-2|TRBV13|-
CASSLGQDSGYGYTF
TGTGCCAGCAGCTTAGGCCAGGACAGCGGCTATGGCTACACCTTC
>-|TRBJ1-1|TRBV28|-
CASSPGGRATEAFF
TGTGCCAGCAGCCCGGGTGGCAGGGCAACTGAAGCTTTCTTT
>-|TRBJ2-7|TRBV11-2|-
CASSQGAYEQYF
TGTGCCAGCAGCCAAGGGGCCTACGAGCAGTACTTC
>-|TRBJ1-2|TRBV27|TRBD1
CASSFTGVKGYTF
TGTGCCAGCAGTTTCACAGGGGTTAAGGGCTACACCTTC
>-|TRBJ2-7|TRBV5-1|-
CASSWLPAGTYEQYF
TGCGCCAGCAGCTGGCTCCCAGCGGGTACCTACGAGCAGTACTTC
>-|TRBJ2-3|TRBV27|-
CASSLTVGADTQYF
TGTGCCAGCAGCCTGACAGTGGGGGCAGATACGCAGTATTTT
>-|TRBJ2-1|TRBV15|-
CATSREKAGRRYNEQFF
TGTGCCACCAGCAGGGAAAAGGCGGGAAGGCGATACAATGAGCAGTTCTTC
>-|TRBJ2-3|TRBV3-1/TRBV3-2|TRBD2
CASSQVGGDPTDTQYF
TGTGCCAGCAGCCAAGTTGGGGGGGACCCCACAGATACGCAGTATTTT
>-|TRBJ1-1|TRBV19|-
CASSITRDTEAFF
TGTGCCAGTAGTATTACTAGGGACACTGAAGCTTTCTTT
>-|TRBJ2-4|TRBV5-6|-
CASSSVSLTGELAKNIQYF
TGTGCCAGCAGCTCAGTCTCCTTGACAGGTGAATTAGCCAAAAACATTCAGTACTTC
>-|TRBJ2-1|TRBV5-1|-
CASSLDTGWGDEQFF
TGCGCCAGCAGCTTGGACACAGGGTGGGGGGATGAGCAGTTCTTC
>-|TRBJ1-2|TRBV3-1/TRBV3-2|-
CASSQEGGQNRNTF
TGTGCCAGCAGCCAAGAAGGGGGGCAGAACAGGAACACCTTC
>-|TRBJ1-2|TRBV30|-
CAWSGQSLYGYTF
TGTGCCTGGAGTGGGCAGTCCCTCTATGGCTACACCTTC
>-|TRBJ2-7|TRBV24-1|-
CATSDSWGLQYF
TGTGCCACCAGTGACTCCTGGGGTCTCCAGTACTTC
>-|TRBJ2-2|TRBV5-1|-
CASSLAVGAGELFF
TGCGCCAGCAGCTTGGCGGTGGGTGCGGGGGAGCTGTTTTTT
>-|TRBJ2-2|TRBV28|TRBD2
CASSLVGTSGRAATGELFF
TGTGCCAGCAGTTTAGTAGGGACTAGCGGGAGGGCCGCTACCGGGGAGCTGTTTTTT
>-|TRBJ2-5|TRBV29-1|TRBD1
CSVEGKGDRGLETQYF
TGCAGCGTTGAAGGTAAGGGGGACAGGGGTTTAGAGACCCAGTACTTC
>-|TRBJ1-1|TRBV18|-
CASSNRELLGTEAFF
TGTGCCAGCTCAAACCGGGAGCTGTTGGGGACTGAAGCTTTCTTT
>once|TRBJ2-7|TRBV30|TRBD2
CAWSTGGGPYEQYF
TGTGCCTGGAGTACCGGGGGGGGTCCCTACGAGCAGTACTTC
>-|TRBJ2-7|TRBV5-6|-
CASSFGAGSYEQYF
TGTGCCAGCAGCTTTGGGGCCGGTTCCTACGAGCAGTACTTC
>-|TRBJ2-6|TRBV5-8|-
CASSLLGRKSGANVLTF
TGTGCCAGCAGCTTGTTGGGACGGAAATCTGGGGCCAACGTCCTGACTTTC
>-|TRBJ2-5|TRBV7-3|-
CASSLDPSVGETQYF
TGTGCCAGCAGCTTAGATCCGAGCGTCGGAGAGACCCAGTACTTC
>-|TRBJ1-4|TRBV7-9|TRBD1
CASNHGTDNEKLFF
TGTGCCAGCAACCACGGGACAGATAATGAAAAACTGTTTTTT
>-|TRBJ2-7|TRBV5-6|-
CASSLGQSYEQYF
TGTGCCAGCAGCTTGGGGCAGTCCTACGAGCAGTACTTC
>-|TRBJ2-1|TRBV5-4|-
CASSRIGGPNEQFF
TGTGCCAGCAGCCGCATTGGGGGGCCCAATGAGCAGTTCTTC
>-|TRBJ2-7|TRBV5-1|-
CASTLDGRSYEQYF
TGCGCCAGCACCCTGGACGGCAGGAGTTACGAGCAGTACTTC
>-|TRBJ1-1|TRBV5-8|-
CASRQFDTMNTEAFF
TGTGCCAGCAGACAATTTGACACCATGAACACTGAAGCTTTCTTT
>-|TRBJ1-1|TRBV11-3|TRBD1
CASSLQGALNTEAFF
TGTGCCAGCAGCTTACAGGGGGCCTTGAACACTGAAGCTTTCTTT
>-|TRBJ1-5|TRBV6-6|-
CASSYLGEGSQPQHF
TGTGCCAGCAGTTACCTCGGCGAGGGATCTCAGCCCCAGCATTTT
>-|TRBJ1-5|TRBV3-1/TRBV3-2|-
CASSQDTGRYQPQHF
TGTGCCAGCAGCCAAGATACAGGTAGATATCAGCCCCAGCATTTT
>-|TRBJ2-1|TRBV2|-
CASKRERSYNEQFF
TGTGCCAGCAAGAGGGAGCGGTCCTACAATGAGCAGTTCTTC